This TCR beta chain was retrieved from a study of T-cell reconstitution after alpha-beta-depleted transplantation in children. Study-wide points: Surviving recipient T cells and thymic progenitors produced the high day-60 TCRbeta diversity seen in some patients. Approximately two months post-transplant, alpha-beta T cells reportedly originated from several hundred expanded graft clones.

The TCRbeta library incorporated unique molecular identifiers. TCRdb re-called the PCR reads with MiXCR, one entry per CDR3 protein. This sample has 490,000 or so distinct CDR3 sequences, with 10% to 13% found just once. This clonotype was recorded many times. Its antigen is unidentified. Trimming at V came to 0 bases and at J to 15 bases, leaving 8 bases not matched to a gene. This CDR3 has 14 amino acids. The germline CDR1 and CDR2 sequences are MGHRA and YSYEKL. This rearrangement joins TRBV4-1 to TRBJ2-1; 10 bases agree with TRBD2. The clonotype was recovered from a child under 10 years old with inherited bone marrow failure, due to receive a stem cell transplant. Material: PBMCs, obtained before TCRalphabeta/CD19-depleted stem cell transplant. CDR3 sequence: CASSQDQLAGVRFF. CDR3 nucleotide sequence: TGCGCCAGCAGCCAAGACCAGCTAGCGGGAGTCCGGTTCTTC.